These 10 T cell receptor beta chains were all obtained from the same sample, sequenced in a study of graft-versus-host responses after intestinal transplantation. Intraepithelial and lamina propria lymphocytes were isolated from graft specimens. Here immunoSEQ multiplex PCR was the method, and the copy in TCRdb shows in-frame clones only, minus some. The sample has 4,000 or so clones; almost 85% are singletons. Source: ileum tissue, taken roughly 660 days after intestinal transplant. These TCRs come from a human patient who received an intestinal transplant, so some T cells may come from the graft donor.

The chain recombines TRBV27 with TRBJ2-2, with 7 positions matching TRBD2. The V gene end was trimmed by 5 bases and the J gene end by 6 bases; junction bases not matched to a gene: 6. Germline lookup yields CDR1 MNHEY and CDR2 SMNVEV (reference sequence). The CDR3 is made up of 14 amino acids. CDR3 in DNA: TGTGCCAGCAGTCTGGGACTAAATTCCGGGGAGCTGTTTTTT. Translating gives CASSLGLNSGELFF.

The chain combines TRBV4-2 with TRBJ2-3; D perhaps matches TRBD2 (6 bases). Trimming pared 1 base from V and 2 bases from J, leaving 13 bases between. CDR1 and CDR2 from the germline V gene are LGHNA and YNFKEQ. The CDR3 runs 16 residues. Here the CDR3 reads CASSQGVSGFTDTQYF. The CDR3 coding sequence is TGTGCCAGCAGCCAAGGGGTTAGCGGCTTCACAGATACGCAGTATTTT.

This clone appeared a few times. The chain is built from TRBV28 and TRBJ2-3, with 7 bases aligning to TRBD2. The junction had 10 bases not matched to a gene; V was cut back by 10 bases and J by 3 bases. The CDR3 is 14 residues long. The germline V gene encodes CDR1 MDHEN and CDR2 SYDVKM. DNA of the CDR3: TGTGCCACCGAGGCCTCGGGAGGTACAGATACGCAGTATTTT. Residues: CATEASGGTDTQYF.

This clone was seen a single time. V and J are TRBV9 and TRBJ1-1; D remains unclear. This CDR3 contains 14 residues. Trimming removed 0 bases at V and 1 base at J, with 7 bases between. Looked up from germline, CDR1 is SGDLS and CDR2 is YYNGEE. DNA for the CDR3: TGTGCCAGCAGCGTAGGTCCGGGGAACACTGAAGCTTTCTTT. Translated: CASSVGPGNTEAFF.

This chain joins TRBV6-6 and TRBJ1-1; D unresolved. V shed 8 bases and J shed 5 bases, with 12 bases lying between them. The CDR3 covers 12 residues. Germline CDR1 is MNHNY and CDR2 is SVGAGI (reference sequence). CDR3 protein: CASLATRTEAFF. In DNA, the CDR3 is TGTGCCAGCTTGGCGACAAGGACTGAAGCTTTCTTT.

In DNA form, the CDR3 reads TGTGCCAGCAGTTGGGGGGGTGAGCAGTTCTTC. The encoded protein is CASSWGGEQFF. V gene TRBV5-4 combines with J gene TRBJ2-1, with TRBD2 matching 7 bases. The CDR3 is 11 amino acids. J gave up 9 bases and V 5 bases, and 2 bases lay outside the gene matches. CDR1 SGHNT and CDR2 YYREEE come from the germline V gene (reference sequence).

The chain carries TRBV6-1 and TRBJ1-6, with 8 bases identical to TRBD1. V was clipped by 1 base and J by 10 bases; unmatched bases: 6. CDR3 length: 15 residues. CDR1 and CDR2 (germline): MNHNS, SASEGT. The CDR3 DNA is TGTGCCAGCAGTGAAGAGGTGACAGGGGCCTCACCCCTCCACTTT. This sequence encodes CASSEEVTGASPLHF.

The genes are TRBV6-5 and TRBJ1-5; no clear D. Germline CDR1 MNHEY, CDR2 SVGAGI. Trimming left V 5 bases short and J 3 bases short, with 14 bases between. The CDR3 runs to 15 residues. This CDR3 reads CASSLVGDTNQPQHF. The DNA for the CDR3 is TGTGCCAGCAGTCTAGTTGGGGATACCAATCAGCCCCAGCATTTT.

The gene calls are TRBV19 and TRBJ2-7, with 11 bases matching TRBD2. Unmatched junction bases numbered 8, after V lost 5 bases and J lost 2 bases. The CDR3 is made up of 16 amino acids. CDR1 LNHDA and CDR2 SQIVND come from the germline V gene (reference sequence). The CDR3 region is CASSSLAGGRTYEQYF. CDR3 nucleotide sequence: TGTGCCAGTAGTTCCCTAGCGGGGGGCCGTACCTACGAGCAGTACTTC.

The rearrangement joins TRBV5-6 to TRBJ2-7, with TRBD1 as a possible D gene (5 bases). V was shortened by 3 bases and J by 0 bases, with 10 bases between the two germline ends. This CDR3 is 14 amino acids long. Germline CDR1 and CDR2: SGHDT and YYEEEE. This chain's CDR3 is CASSWGGGSYEQYF. CDR3 in DNA: TGTGCCAGCAGCTGGGGCGGCGGCTCCTACGAGCAGTACTTC.